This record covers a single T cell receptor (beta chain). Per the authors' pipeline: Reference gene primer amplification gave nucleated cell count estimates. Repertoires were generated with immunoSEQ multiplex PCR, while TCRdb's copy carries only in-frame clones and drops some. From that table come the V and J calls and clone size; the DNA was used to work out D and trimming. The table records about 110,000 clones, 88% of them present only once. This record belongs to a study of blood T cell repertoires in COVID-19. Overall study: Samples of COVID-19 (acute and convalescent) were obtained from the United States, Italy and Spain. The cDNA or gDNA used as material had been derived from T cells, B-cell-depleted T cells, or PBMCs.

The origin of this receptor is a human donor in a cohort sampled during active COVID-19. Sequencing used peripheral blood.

CDR3 DNA: TGTGCCAGCAGCTTAGGAAACGGGTCTAGCACAGATACGCAGTATTTT. It encodes CASSLGNGSSTDTQYF. The gene calls are TRBV11-2 and TRBJ2-3; no reliable D call. Between the trimmed V and J ends, which lost 1 base and 0 bases, there was a span of 11 bases. This CDR3 has 16 residues. The germline CDR1 and CDR2 sequences are SGHAT and FQNNGV.